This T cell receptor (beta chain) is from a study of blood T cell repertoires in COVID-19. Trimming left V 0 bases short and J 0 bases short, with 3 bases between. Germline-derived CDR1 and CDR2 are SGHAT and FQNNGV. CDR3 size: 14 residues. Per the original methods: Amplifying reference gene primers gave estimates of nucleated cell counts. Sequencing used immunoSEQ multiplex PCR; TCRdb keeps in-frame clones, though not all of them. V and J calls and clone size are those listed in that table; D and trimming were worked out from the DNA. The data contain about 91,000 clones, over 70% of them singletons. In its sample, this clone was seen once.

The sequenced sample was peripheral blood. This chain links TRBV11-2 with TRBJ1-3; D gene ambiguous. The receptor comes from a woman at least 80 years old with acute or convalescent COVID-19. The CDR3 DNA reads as TGTGCCAGCAGCTTAGATCTCTCTGGAAACACCATATATTTT. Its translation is CASSLDLSGNTIYF.